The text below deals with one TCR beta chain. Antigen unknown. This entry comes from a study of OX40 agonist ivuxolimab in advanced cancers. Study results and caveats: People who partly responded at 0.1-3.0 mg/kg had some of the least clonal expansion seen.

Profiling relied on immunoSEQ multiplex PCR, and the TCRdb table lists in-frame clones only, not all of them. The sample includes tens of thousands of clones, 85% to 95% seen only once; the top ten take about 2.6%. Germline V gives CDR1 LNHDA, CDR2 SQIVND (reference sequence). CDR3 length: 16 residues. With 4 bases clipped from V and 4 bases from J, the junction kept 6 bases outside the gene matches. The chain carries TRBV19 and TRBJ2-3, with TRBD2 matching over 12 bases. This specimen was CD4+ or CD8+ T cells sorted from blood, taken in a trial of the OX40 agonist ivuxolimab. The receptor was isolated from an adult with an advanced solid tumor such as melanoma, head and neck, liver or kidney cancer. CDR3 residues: CASSKTSGSPPDTQYF. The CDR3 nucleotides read TGTGCCAGTAGTAAGACTAGCGGGAGCCCCCCAGATACGCAGTATTTT.